This TCR beta chain came from a study of T cells in Graves' hyperthyroidism and ophthalmopathy. For the diagnoses, clinical symptoms, serum thyroxine and TRAb, thyroid ultrasound and orbital computed tomography were used. Using RNA transcripts as the source, TCR beta CDR3 regions were amplified. First-round RT-PCR of the TCR CDR3 relied on the HTBI primer set. MiXCR was run by TCRdb on the multiplex PCR reads, yielding one entry per CDR3 protein. The sample carries roughly 380,000 distinct CDR3 sequences, 13% recorded once. In its sample, this clonotype was seen many times. The antigen is undetermined. Overall study findings and caveats: Most expanded thyroid clonotypes above 0.001 recurred in blood.

This CDR3 is 15 amino acids long. V lost 1 base and J lost 4, with 13 bases in between. The germline V gene encodes CDR1 SEHNR and CDR2 FQNEAQ (reference sequence). The chain uses TRBV7-9 and TRBJ1-1; no reliable D call. This TCR came from a man aged 25 to 40 with Graves' hyperthyroidism that later progressed to Graves' ophthalmopathy. Sequenced: blood. The CDR3 DNA sequence: TGTGCCAGCAGCTTAGGGTTGAGGGCAGGCACTGAAGCTTTCTTT. It specifies CASSLGLRAGTEAFF.